The T cell receptor beta chain described here comes from a study of cytomegalovirus exposure and HLA in healthy donors. For the study at large: From donors who were HLA-typed, an early data release held 80 million to 95 million unique TCRs.

As to this clone: Its antigen is still unknown.

The PCR contained 60 Vbeta and 13 Jbeta primers. Libraries were prepared by immunoSEQ multiplex PCR; TCRdb keeps only in-frame clonotypes and omits some of them. This sample contains 40,000 or so clones. Study outcomes and limitations: Per published reports, the classifier diagnosed cytomegalovirus status with high specificity and sensitivity.

Germline V gene data show CDR1 as SGHRS and CDR2 as YFSETQ. The CDR3 extends over 15 amino acids. V lost 4 bases and J lost 7, with 17 bases in between. The sequencing sample was made of PBMCs. The TCR comes from a male donor in good health and CMV-seronegative. The V gene is TRBV5-1, the J gene TRBJ1-4, with D hard to call. This CDR3 reads CASSPSGGPVEKLFF. The CDR3 DNA reads TGCGCCAGCAGCCCATCCGGAGGACCGGTTGAAAAACTGTTTTTT.